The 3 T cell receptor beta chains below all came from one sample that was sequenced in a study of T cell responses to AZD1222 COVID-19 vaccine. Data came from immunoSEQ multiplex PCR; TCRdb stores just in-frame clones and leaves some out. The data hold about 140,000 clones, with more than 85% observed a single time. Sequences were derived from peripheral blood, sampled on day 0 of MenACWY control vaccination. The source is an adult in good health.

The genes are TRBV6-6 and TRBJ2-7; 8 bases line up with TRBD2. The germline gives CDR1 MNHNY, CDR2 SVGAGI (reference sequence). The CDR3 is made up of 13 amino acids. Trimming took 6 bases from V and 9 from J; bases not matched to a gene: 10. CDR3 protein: CASSTTGGDGQYF. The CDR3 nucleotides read TGTGCCAGCAGCACTACGGGAGGGGACGGGCAGTACTTC.

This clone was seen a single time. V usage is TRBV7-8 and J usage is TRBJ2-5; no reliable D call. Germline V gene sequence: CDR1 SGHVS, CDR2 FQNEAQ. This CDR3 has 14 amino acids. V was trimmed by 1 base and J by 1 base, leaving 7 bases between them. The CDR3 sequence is CASSLVGRQETQYF. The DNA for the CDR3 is TGTGCCAGCAGCTTAGTAGGGCGCCAAGAGACCCAGTACTTC.

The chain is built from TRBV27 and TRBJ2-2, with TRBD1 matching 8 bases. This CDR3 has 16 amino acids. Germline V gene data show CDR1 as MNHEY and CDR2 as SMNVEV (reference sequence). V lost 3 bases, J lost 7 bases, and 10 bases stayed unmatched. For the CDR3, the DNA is TGTGCCAGCAGTTTCTTCGGGGCAGGGGGCATCGGGGAGCTGTTTTTT. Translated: CASSFFGAGGIGELFF.